Each of the 25 T cell receptor beta chains below was sequenced from the same sample in a study of technical replicates of blood from four donors. TCRdb keeps only in-frame clones here, not all; method: immunoSEQ multiplex PCR. The sample has tens of thousands of clones, about 92% seen once. Sequenced: T cells isolated from PBMCs. The receptors come from a human donor in good health.

The rearrangement uses TRBV2 and TRBJ2-7; the D gene is possibly TRBD1 (6 bases). From germline, CDR1 is SNHLY and CDR2 FYNNEI. The CDR3 is 13 amino acids. V gave up 6 bases and J gave up 2 bases, with 11 bases separating them. The CDR3 DNA is TGTGCCAGCAGCGAGACAGGAACCTACGAGCAGTACTTC. It is translated as CASSETGTYEQYF.

This sequence joins TRBV27 and TRBJ1-5, with D tentatively TRBD1 (5 bases). Deletions cut 2 bases from V and 7 bases from J, with 15 bases between. Germline CDR1 MNHEY, CDR2 SMNVEV (reference sequence). This CDR3 spans 15 amino acids. CDR3 residues: CASSLASGNGQPQHF. The CDR3 nucleotides are TGTGCCAGCAGTTTAGCTTCAGGGAATGGCCAGCCCCAGCATTTT.

The chain carries TRBV13 and TRBJ2-1; possibly TRBD2 for D (6 bases). Per the germline V gene, CDR1 is PRHDT and CDR2 is FYEKMQ (reference sequence). The CDR3 spans 14 residues. Trimming pared 5 bases from V and 6 bases from J, leaving 14 bases between. The CDR3 loop is CASSIGGLANEQFF. The CDR3 region has the DNA TGTGCCAGCAGCATCGGAGGGCTAGCCAATGAGCAGTTCTTC.

The chain has TRBV4-1 and TRBJ2-1, with 7 bases aligning to TRBD2. Unmatched junction bases numbered 6, after V lost 1 base and J lost 6 bases. CDR3 size: 15 residues. Germline V gene sequence: CDR1 MGHRA, CDR2 YSYEKL. CDR3 sequence reads: CASSQVGWGGNEQFF. DNA for the CDR3: TGCGCCAGCAGCCAAGTCGGTTGGGGGGGCAATGAGCAGTTCTTC.

The J gene is TRBJ1-4, the V gene TRBV5-1; 9 positions match TRBD1. The junction had 18 bases not matched to a gene; V was cut back by 4 bases and J by 8 bases. Germline V gene sequence: CDR1 SGHRS, CDR2 YFSETQ. This CDR3 region has 18 residues. The CDR3 nucleotides are TGCGCCAGCAGCCTGAACGACAGGGGGAACTCATTGGGCGAAAAACTGTTTTTT. Its protein is CASSLNDRGNSLGEKLFF. The variable domain in full, with the rest retrieved from reference TRBV5-1 and TRBJ1-4, is KAGVTQTPRYLIKTRGQQVTLSCSPISGHRSVSWYQQTPGQGLQFLFEYFSETQRNKGNFPGRFSGRQFSNSRSEMNVSTLELGDSALYLCASSLNDRGNSLGEKLFFGSGTQLSVL.

The V call is TRBV7-9, the J call TRBJ1-1; tentative D call: TRBD1 (6 bases). V lost 1 base, J lost 6 bases, and 12 bases lay in between. CDR1 and CDR2 from the germline V gene are SEHNR and FQNEAQ (reference sequence). The CDR3 consists of 14 residues. The CDR3 DNA sequence: TGTGCCAGCAGCTTAGGACAGGTCAAGGCTGAAGCTTTCTTT. Its translation: CASSLGQVKAEAFF.

This rearrangement joins TRBV4-2 to TRBJ2-5; the D gene is possibly TRBD2 (5 bases). CDR1 is LGHNA and CDR2 is YNFKEQ in the germline V gene. The CDR3 covers 14 residues. V gave up 8 bases and J gave up 2 bases, with 15 bases separating them. The CDR3 protein is CASGLPLVQETQYF. The CDR3 bases are TGTGCCAGCGGATTACCACTAGTACAAGAGACCCAGTACTTC.

This chain links TRBV7-9 with TRBJ1-5; a weak D match, TRBD1 (5 bases). The CDR3 has 14 amino acids. Germline lookup yields CDR1 SEHNR and CDR2 FQNEAQ (reference sequence). With 5 bases removed from V and 0 bases from J, the gap between germline ends came to 8 bases. The chain's CDR3 is CASSRTNSNQPQHF. The DNA of the CDR3 is TGTGCCAGCAGCCGGACAAATAGCAATCAGCCCCAGCATTTT.

This chain uses TRBV7-6 with TRBJ1-2; 7 bases are shared with TRBD1. V lost 0 bases to trimming and J lost 6 bases; unmatched junction nucleotides: 10. The CDR3 has 16 amino acids. Looked up from germline, CDR1 is SGHVS and CDR2 is FNYEAQ. The DNA of the CDR3 is TGTGCCAGCAGCTTAGCCCCGGGAGGGGGCAAGAATGGCTACACCTTC. It yields the protein CASSLAPGGGKNGYTF. Full variable domain (remainder filled in from reference TRBV7-6 and TRBJ1-2): GAGVSQSPRYKVTKRGQDVALRCDPISGHVSLYWYRQALGQGPEFLTYFNYEAQQDKSGLPNDRFSAERPEGSISTLTIQRTEQRDSAMYRCASSLAPGGGKNGYTFGSGTRLTVV.

This clone was counted a few times. The CDR3: CASSSRDRLEYF. As DNA, the CDR3 is TGTGCCAGCAGCTCAAGGGACAGGTTGGAGTACTTC. This chain joins TRBV11-2 and TRBJ2-7, with 8 bases that match TRBD1. The germline V gene encodes CDR1 SGHAT and CDR2 FQNNGV. Trimming cost V 4 bases and J 11 bases; bases outside gene matches: 7. The CDR3 consists of 12 residues.

The chain uses TRBV5-1 and TRBJ2-7; D perhaps matches TRBD1 (5 bases). Trimming pared 0 bases from V and 6 bases from J, leaving 25 bases between. Germline loops: CDR1 SGHRS, CDR2 YFSETQ. The CDR3 contains 18 residues. CDR3 amino acids: CASSLAQEFKVPLSEQYF. DNA of the CDR3: TGCGCCAGCAGCTTGGCACAGGAGTTTAAGGTCCCGCTTAGCGAGCAGTACTTC.

The V call is TRBV28, the J call TRBJ2-7, with D perhaps matching TRBD1 (5 bases). V gave up 10 bases and J gave up 2 bases, with 15 bases separating them. Germline values: CDR1 MDHEN, CDR2 SYDVKM. This CDR3 contains 13 residues. The CDR3 here is CATKTDTPYEQYF. Here the CDR3 DNA reads TGTGCCACCAAGACGGACACACCCTACGAGCAGTACTTC.

The CDR3 reads CASSSRGITDTQYF. The CDR3, as DNA: TGTGCCAGCAGCTCCAGGGGGATCACAGATACGCAGTATTTT. This chain uses TRBV11-3 with TRBJ2-3; 7 nucleotides agree with TRBD1. This CDR3 is built from 14 residues. V trimming: 4 bases; J trimming: 2 bases; junction bases outside the gene matches: 3. The germline gives CDR1 SGHNT, CDR2 YENEEA.

The chain is built from TRBV7-8 and TRBJ2-1, with D possibly being TRBD2 (6 bases). The V end was cut by 5 bases, the J end by 8 bases, with 10 bases between. CDR3 size: 12 residues. The germline gives CDR1 SGHVS, CDR2 FQNEAQ. As DNA, the CDR3 is TGTGCCAGCAGCCCGGAGGGCTATGAGCAGTTCTTC. Its translation: CASSPEGYEQFF.

The chain has TRBV27 and TRBJ2-7; 9 nucleotides match TRBD1. The CDR3 is 14 amino acids. The germline CDR1 and CDR2 sequences are MNHEY and SMNVEV (reference sequence). The DNA of the CDR3 is TGTGCCAGCAGTCTTACGATCCGGGACAGGGTGCTCAACGTC. Translation: CASSLTIRDRVLNV.

The CDR3 spells CASSYRGQNYEQYF. The CDR3 nucleotides are TGTGCCAGCAGTTATCGGGGACAGAACTACGAGCAGTACTTC. The chain has TRBV6-5 and TRBJ2-7; 7 bases line up with TRBD1. V shed 3 bases, J shed 3 bases, and the junction held 5 bases outside the gene matches. The CDR3 consists of 14 residues. The germline V gene encodes CDR1 MNHEY and CDR2 SVGAGI.

This clone was seen a single time. This chain links TRBV19 with TRBJ2-7; D is ambiguous. Per germline, CDR1 LNHDA and CDR2 SQIVND (reference sequence). V was cut by 3 bases and J by 2 bases, with 11 bases left in between. The length of the CDR3 is 14 residues. CDR3 residues: CASSMYSRTYEQYF. The CDR3, as DNA: TGTGCCAGTAGTATGTACAGTCGTACCTACGAGCAGTACTTC.

The chain uses TRBV28 and TRBJ2-7; 9 bases are shared with TRBD2. This CDR3 is built from 16 residues. The trim removed 3 bases at V and 4 bases at J, leaving 10 bases unmatched. The germline V gene has CDR1 MDHEN and CDR2 SYDVKM. The CDR3 bases are TGTGCCAGCAGTTTGAACCTAGCGGGAATCTCATACGAGCAGTACTTC. As protein: CASSLNLAGISYEQYF.

The chain uses TRBV18 and TRBJ1-5; tentative D call: TRBD1 (5 bases). Germline loops: CDR1 KGHSH, CDR2 LQKENI. With 1 base removed from V and 8 bases from J, the gap between germline ends came to 9 bases. This CDR3 is 13 amino acids long. Here the CDR3 DNA reads TGTGCCAGCTCACCACGTGGGGCCGAGCCCCAGCATTTT. It encodes CASSPRGAEPQHF.

The chain recombines TRBV10-1 with TRBJ1-5; 9 nucleotides align to TRBD1. With V trimmed by 8 bases and J by 2 bases, 4 bases remained unmatched. Germline V gene sequence: CDR1 WNHNN, CDR2 SYGVQD (reference sequence). The CDR3 consists of 14 residues. The CDR3 protein is CASPQGAGNQPQHF. CDR3 in DNA: TGCGCCAGCCCACAGGGGGCTGGCAATCAGCCCCAGCATTTT.

The chain employs TRBV2 and TRBJ1-4; 10 nucleotides align to TRBD1. The J segment lost 5 bases and the V segment lost 1 base, leaving 1 base of the junction unmatched. Germline V lookup: CDR1 SNHLY, CDR2 FYNNEI. CDR3 length: 15 residues. The CDR3 here is CASSEGTGGNEKLFF. CDR3 nucleotide sequence: TGTGCCAGCAGTGAAGGGACAGGGGGAAATGAAAAACTGTTTTTT.

The chain employs TRBV2 and TRBJ1-3; D uncertain. Germline V gene lookup returns CDR1 SNHLY and CDR2 FYNNEI. The CDR3 is 16 amino acids. Trimming cost V 7 bases and J 3 bases, with 19 bases left between them. The CDR3 loop is CASKASSVGSGNTIYF. CDR3 sequence (DNA): TGTGCCAGCAAGGCGTCGTCGGTGGGCAGTGGAAACACCATATATTTT.

This chain links TRBV7-9 with TRBJ1-2; unclear D gene. The CDR3 length is 15 residues. From germline, CDR1 is SEHNR and CDR2 FQNEAQ (reference sequence). Trimming cost V 1 base and J 1 base, with 10 bases left between them. The CDR3 region is CASSLGTAYNYGYTF. The CDR3 coding sequence is TGTGCCAGCAGCTTAGGCACAGCCTATAACTATGGCTACACCTTC.

The chain is built from TRBV9 and TRBJ2-7, with 8 bases fitting TRBD1. Germline V gene lookup returns CDR1 SGDLS and CDR2 YYNGEE. CDR3 size: 11 residues. V dropped 8 bases and J dropped 7; count of bases not matched to a gene: 5. The CDR3 sequence: CASSRGREQYF. CDR3 coding DNA: TGTGCCAGTTCCAGGGGGCGGGAGCAGTACTTC. Variable domain in full (rest from reference TRBV9 and TRBJ2-7): DSGVTQTPKHLITATGQRVTLRCSPRSGDLSVYWYQQSLDQGLQFLIQYYNGEERAKGNILERFSAQQFPDLHSELNLSSLELGDSALYFCASSRGREQYFGPGTRLTVT.

CDR3 amino acids: CASSMTGRLNEKLFF. The CDR3 DNA follows: TGTGCCAGCAGTATGACAGGGAGACTTAATGAAAAACTGTTTTTT. The J gene is TRBJ1-4, the V gene TRBV9; TRBD1 matches 7 bases. The V and J ends lost 5 bases and 4 bases, in that order; junction bases with no gene match: 8. CDR1 and CDR2 (germline): SGDLS, YYNGEE. This CDR3 is built from 15 residues.